Listed here is a single T cell receptor beta chain. The sample originates from a study of technical replicates of blood from several donors. V was clipped by 4 bases and J by 5 bases; unmatched bases: 11. Germline CDR1 and CDR2: SSHAT and FNYEAQ (reference sequence). This CDR3 region has 16 residues. Some clones are missing from TCRdb's copy, which holds only in-frame ones; the method was immunoSEQ multiplex PCR. The top ten clones hold about 0.3% of a sample with approximately 88,000 clones, roughly 96% of them seen once. The chain uses TRBV7-7 and TRBJ2-1, with 7 bases identical to TRBD2. Specimen: T cells isolated from PBMCs. This receptor was identified in a human donor in good health. The CDR3 nucleotides read TGTGCCAGCAGCTCTAGCGTCTTAGCGGGTAACAATGAGCAGTTCTTC. Its protein product is CASSSSVLAGNNEQFF.